This TCR beta chain was sequenced for a study of shared clonotypes between healthy human individuals. As for the study in general: Every donor yielded three CD4 naive, three CD4 memory, two CD8 naive and one CD8 memory plate.

Donors, without exception, were Caucasian adults residing in Nashville, Tennessee. TCRdb's copy holds only in-frame clones and misses some; the assay was immunoSEQ multiplex PCR. This sample has about 1.1 million clones, with approximately 80% found just once. The TCR was taken from a man between 18 and 35 years old in good health. Some clones in this sample may be carry-over from other donors' samples. The material sequenced was memory CD4+ T cells from PBMCs. As for subset: CD45RA-negative fraction.

As DNA, the CDR3 is TGTGCCAGCAGCGCAGACAGGATAACTAGCACAGATACGCAGTATTTT. This codes for CASSADRITSTDTQYF. The gene calls are TRBV2 and TRBJ2-3, with a possible D match to TRBD1 (6 bases). In germline, CDR1 is SNHLY, CDR2 FYNNEI. The CDR3 consists of 16 residues. The V and J ends lost 6 bases and 0 bases respectively, with 16 bases between them.